This T cell receptor (beta chain) was documented in a study of CD8+CD57+ T cells in acquired aplastic anemia (dated by TCRdb to the late 2010s). Context from the whole study: A mean of about 3.2 ug of DNA, ranging from roughly 0.19 to 27.4 ug, was extracted from sorted CD4+ and CD8+ cells. An average of approximately 10 million reads for CD4+ cells and 11 million or so reads for CD8+ cells was obtained from healthy donor samples. The investigation overall reported the following: Patients and healthy controls showed no significant difference in CD8+ Simpson's diversity (P=0.060). About 30 CD8+ CDR3 sequences were found in both patients and controls but appeared to be highly expressed in patients and within the immunodominant clones of the patients.

TCR beta VDJ combination and CDR3 sequence profiling used genomic DNA as the template. TCR repertoire sequencing was run on an Illumina HiSeq 2000. As for how the authors treated the data: TRBV/TRBJ rearrangement plots, CDR3 size and DJ length profiles, and Simpson's diversity index were used to evaluate the repertoires. Whichever DNA sequence was most abundant in the deep sequencing data was defined as the immunodominant clone. CDR3 amino acid sequences were screened for sharing across subjects and were compared with published repertoires and the VDJdb database. The public reads were run again by TCRdb, first through fastp at Q25 and then through MiXCR, and only productive beta chains were kept. CDR3 protein duplicates are merged, each entry listing the most common genes and DNA. These V and J calls derive from TCRdb rather than the authors' analysis. Present in this sample are approximately 45,000 distinct CDR3 sequences, 55% to 75% of which were seen just once. The ten largest make up 34% of the sample.

The study deep-sequenced TCR repertoires of sorted CD4+ and CD8+ blood T cells from severe aplastic anemia patients and healthy subjects. Ficoll-Paque density gradient centrifugation was used to isolate peripheral blood mononuclear cells. CD4+ and CD8+ T cells were sorted by FACS or magnetic beads before DNA extraction. Of note for this clonotype: Its antigen remains undetermined. No base qualities exist here, and no much larger clone lies one base off it.

Taken from cysteine to phenylalanine, the CDR3 has 14 residues. Solely the CDR3 DNA is kept, with 42 bases framed from the first base. V and J lose 3 bases and 5 bases, and a span of 10 bases separates them. As encoded in the germline V gene (reference sequence), CDR1 is LNHDA while CDR2 is SQIVND. This chain joins TRBV19 to TRBJ1-4, with the D gene not clear enough to name. The source is a human donor in good health, serving as a control. Sequenced input: sorted CD4+, CD8+, or CD8+CD57+ T cells (not recorded which) from PBMCs. The nucleotide sequence is TGTGCCAGTAGTATGGGTCAGGCAAATGAAAAACTGTTTTTT. Translated, this is CASSMGQANEKLFF.